This T cell receptor beta chain was identified in a study of T cell repertoires in cytomegalovirus infection. TCRdb called the reads again in MiXCR, with one record for every CDR3 protein. The sample holds approximately 200,000 distinct CDR3 sequences, 20% to 25% seen once. V was pared by 6 bases and J by 0 bases, with 10 bases of the junction left unmatched. Germline V lookup: CDR1 DFQATT, CDR2 SNEGSKA (reference sequence). The CDR3 length is 16 residues. The sample consisted of CD8+ T cells from PBMCs. This receptor was taken from a human donor in good health (CMV status not recorded). Some clones in this sample may be carry-over from other donors' samples. The chain links TRBV20-1 to TRBJ2-3; TRBD2 aligns across 9 bases. CDR3 DNA: TGCAGTGCCGGGGAGCGGGGGGACCTGAGCACAGATACGCAGTATTTT. Translating it yields CSAGERGDLSTDTQYF.